These 27 T cell receptor beta chains came from one sample sequenced in a study of T cells in Graves' hyperthyroidism and ophthalmopathy. The TCR beta CDR3 regions underwent amplification using RNA transcripts as the source. The study used the HTBI primer set for a first-round RT-PCR of the TCR CDR3. Each CDR3 protein is one row after TCRdb ran MiXCR on the multiplex PCR reads. The data hold roughly 61,000 distinct CDR3 sequences, with roughly 50% observed a single time. Sequenced material: blood. These receptors came from a woman aged 60-70 years with Graves' ophthalmopathy.

In this sample, this clonotype turned up many times. This chain uses TRBV9 with TRBJ2-1, with 10 bases aligning to TRBD2. The V gene's germline CDR1 is SGDLS and CDR2 YYNGEE. V dropped 4 bases and J dropped 10; count of bases not matched to a gene: 17. This CDR3 comprises 17 residues. The CDR3 region is CASSSVGGASGRSEQFF. For the CDR3, the DNA is TGTGCCAGCAGCTCCGTGGGAGGGGCTAGCGGGAGATCGGAGCAGTTCTTC.

The rearrangement uses TRBV4-1 and TRBJ1-4, with D possibly being TRBD1 (6 bases). Trimming pared 0 bases from V and 3 bases from J, leaving 11 bases between. This CDR3 is built from 16 residues. CDR1 and CDR2 from the germline V gene are MGHRA and YSYEKL. CDR3 residues: CASSQDGGSSNEKLFF. The CDR3 DNA reads TGCGCCAGCAGCCAAGACGGGGGCTCGTCTAATGAAAAACTGTTTTTT.

The chain joins TRBV7-2 to TRBJ1-5; D gene unclear. The CDR3 length is 13 residues. Germline-derived CDR1 and CDR2 are SGHTA and FQGNSA. V was shortened by 6 bases and J by 11 bases, with 17 bases between the two germline ends. DNA for the CDR3: TGTGCCAGCAGTAAGAGTAGTCAAGAGACCCAGCATTTT. This translates into CASSKSSQETQHF.

Details on this clonotype: The conserved closing phenylalanine or tryptophan is absent in this CDR3, likely reflecting a read error. The genes are TRBV19 and TRBJ2-2, with TRBD2 matching over 11 bases. The V gene end was trimmed by 5 bases and the J gene end by 6 bases; junction bases not matched to a gene: 5. This CDR3 comprises 15 residues. Germline V lookup: CDR1 LNHDA, CDR2 SQIVND (reference sequence). The CDR3 loop reads CASSDTSGRAGELFS. The CDR3 coding sequence is TGTGCCAGTAGTGATACTAGCGGGAGAGCCGGGGAGCTGTTTTCT.

The chain employs TRBV12-3 or TRBV12-4 and TRBJ1-4, with D uncertain. CDR3 length: 15 residues. Trimming shortened V by 1 base and J by 7 bases, and 13 bases separated the two germline ends. CDR3 loop: CASSLGRSSAEKLFF. The CDR3 nucleotides are TGTGCCAGCAGTTTAGGGCGGAGTAGTGCTGAAAAACTGTTTTTT.

The rearrangement joins TRBV19 to TRBJ1-2; 8 positions match TRBD1. The V gene's germline CDR1 is LNHDA and CDR2 SQIVND (reference sequence). The CDR3 contains 14 residues. V shed 6 bases, J shed 6 bases, and the junction held 9 bases outside the gene matches. CDR3 protein: CASSQGQGRDGYTF. The CDR3 nucleotides read TGTGCCAGTAGCCAAGGACAGGGTCGGGATGGCTACACCTTC.

J is TRBJ2-7 and V is TRBV20-1, with 9 positions matching TRBD2. CDR3 size: 13 residues. The V and J ends lost 4 bases and 9 bases, in that order; junction bases with no gene match: 10. The germline V gene encodes CDR1 DFQATT and CDR2 SNEGSKA (reference sequence). The CDR3 is CSATTPLSGRQYF. CDR3 DNA sequence: TGCAGTGCTACCACCCCGCTTAGCGGGAGGCAGTACTTC.

This clonotype was picked up many times. This chain links TRBV5-1 with TRBJ2-7; the D gene is possibly TRBD2 (6 bases). Germline V lookup: CDR1 SGHRS, CDR2 YFSETQ. The length of the CDR3 is 13 residues. V was clipped by 2 bases and J by 2 bases, with 8 bases between them. CDR3 DNA sequence: TGCGCCAGCAGCTTCCGGGAGCCCTACGAGCAGTACTTC. The encoded protein is CASSFREPYEQYF.

The chain recombines TRBV10-2 with TRBJ2-1; TRBD1 agrees at 10 bases. V lost 6 bases to trimming and J lost 6 bases; unmatched junction nucleotides: 5. Looked up from germline, CDR1 is WSHSY and CDR2 is SAAADI. The CDR3 length is 14 residues. CDR3 sequence reads: CASRGGQGSNEQFF. The CDR3 bases are TGCGCCAGCAGGGGGGGACAGGGGTCCAATGAGCAGTTCTTC.

The gene calls are TRBV7-2 and TRBJ2-7; 13 nucleotides line up with TRBD2. CDR3 size: 20 residues. Germline-derived CDR1 and CDR2 are SGHTA and FQGNSA. V shed 1 base, J shed 2 bases, and the junction held 14 bases outside the gene matches. The CDR3 DNA follows: TGTGCCAGCAGCTTAGGCTTTTGGACTAGCGGGAGATCCGGGGCCTACGAGCAGTACTTC. It specifies CASSLGFWTSGRSGAYEQYF.

The chain links TRBV2 to TRBJ1-1, with 7 bases that match TRBD1. The V segment lost 11 bases and the J segment 5 bases; nucleotides outside the gene matches: 26. The CDR3 extends over 18 amino acids. Germline V gene lookup returns CDR1 SNHLY and CDR2 FYNNEI. The DNA of the CDR3 is TGTGCCGGCTCAAGACCGAGACAGGGAGGGGCCCAGGGGACTGAAGCTTTCTTT. Amino acids: CAGSRPRQGGAQGTEAFF.

V is TRBV20-1 and J is TRBJ2-2, with unresolved D. Germline CDR1 DFQATT, CDR2 SNEGSKA (reference sequence). V was pared by 0 bases and J by 8 bases, with 10 bases between. The CDR3 totals 13 residues. This CDR3 is CSAREGYSGELFF. The CDR3 bases are TGCAGTGCTAGAGAGGGGTACTCTGGGGAGCTGTTTTTT.

This clonotype came up many times. The rearrangement links TRBV20-1 to TRBJ2-7, with a tentative D call TRBD1 (5 bases). Germline V gene sequence: CDR1 DFQATT, CDR2 SNEGSKA (reference sequence). The CDR3 length is 15 residues. Trimming took off 1 base at V and 0 bases at J, with 13 bases between the two ends. The DNA for the CDR3 is TGCAGTGCTAGAGCGGCGCAGGGCAGCTCCTACGAGCAGTACTTC. Its protein product is CSARAAQGSSYEQYF.

This clonotype was found once. The chain is built from TRBV20-1 and TRBJ1-6; 10 nucleotides line up with TRBD1. The V and J ends lost 5 bases and 10 bases, in that order; junction bases with no gene match: 5. There are 13 residues in the CDR3. CDR1 DFQATT and CDR2 SNEGSKA come from the germline V gene (reference sequence). CDR3 nucleotide sequence: TGCAGTGCTGCCGGGACAGGGGAGTCACCCCTCCACTTT. This encodes CSAAGTGESPLHF.

This clonotype was recorded at least ten times. This rearrangement joins TRBV5-1 to TRBJ2-7; TRBD1 matches 10 bases. Germline V gives CDR1 SGHRS, CDR2 YFSETQ. The CDR3 is 16 residues long. V gave up 0 bases and J gave up 6 bases; unmatched junction bases: 9. The CDR3 DNA reads as TGCGCCAGCAGCTTGGGACTCCGGGACAGGGGACGCGAGCAGTACTTC. This sequence encodes CASSLGLRDRGREQYF.

This chain connects TRBV9 to TRBJ2-1; 7 bases agree with TRBD2. Germline V gives CDR1 SGDLS, CDR2 YYNGEE. J lost 3 bases, V lost 0 bases, and 3 bases had no gene match. CDR3 length equals 15 residues. The CDR3 DNA reads as TGTGCCAGCAGCGTAGGGGCTAGCGGCTACAATGAGCAGTTCTTC. Translation: CASSVGASGYNEQFF.

This clonotype appeared a few times. This sequence joins TRBV24-1 and TRBJ2-2, with 10 bases fitting TRBD2. V gave up 9 bases and J gave up 3 bases; unmatched junction bases: 6. The CDR3 runs to 15 residues. Germline V gene sequence: CDR1 KGHDR, CDR2 SFDVKD. The DNA of the CDR3 is TGTGCCACCTCCCCTAGCGGGAGAGACACCGGGGAGCTGTTTTTT. This encodes CATSPSGRDTGELFF.

The CDR3 coding sequence is TGTGCCAGCAGCGCGGAGACAGGGGGTCTCACAGATACGCAGTATTTT. Protein: CASSAETGGLTDTQYF. The chain couples TRBV6-5 to TRBJ2-3, with 9 bases aligning to TRBD1. The CDR3 runs to 16 residues. Germline V gene sequence: CDR1 MNHEY, CDR2 SVGAGI. The junction had 9 bases not matched to a gene; V was cut back by 6 bases and J by 2 bases.

The chain links TRBV11-2 to TRBJ2-7, with 10 bases fitting TRBD1. The CDR3 sequence is 15 residues long. V lost 4 bases to trimming and J lost 3 bases; unmatched junction nucleotides: 6. The germline V gene encodes CDR1 SGHAT and CDR2 FQNNGV. The CDR3 region is CASSSTGGGGYEQYF. As DNA, the CDR3 is TGTGCCAGCAGCTCGACAGGGGGCGGGGGCTACGAGCAGTACTTC.

This clonotype occurred a few times. This CDR3 is CATSRDRGLGIPYEQYF. CDR3 nucleotides: TGTGCCACCAGCAGAGATCGGGGACTAGGGATACCCTACGAGCAGTACTTC. The chain recombines TRBV15 with TRBJ2-7, with 8 bases aligning to TRBD2. J gave up 2 bases and V 0 bases, and 9 bases lay outside the gene matches. The germline V gene encodes CDR1 LNHNV and CDR2 YYDKDF (reference sequence). The length of the CDR3 is 17 residues. Using reference TRBV15 and TRBJ2-7 for the parts outside the CDR3, the full variable domain is DAMVIQNPRYQVTQFGKPVTLSCSQTLNHNVMYWYQQKSSQAPKLLFHYYDKDFNNEADTPDNFQSRRPNTSFCFLDIRSPGLGDTAMYLCATSRDRGLGIPYEQYFGPGTRLTVT.

This clonotype was counted many times. The genes are TRBV19 and TRBJ1-5; 9 nucleotides line up with TRBD1. After removal of 3 bases from V and 7 bases from J, the junction contained 10 bases not matched to a gene. The CDR3 is made up of 16 amino acids. Germline loops: CDR1 LNHDA, CDR2 SQIVND (reference sequence). The CDR3 loop reads CASSMRRTGVDQPQHF. The CDR3 DNA reads as TGTGCCAGTAGTATGAGGCGGACAGGGGTTGACCAGCCCCAGCATTTT.

This sequence joins TRBV20-1 and TRBJ2-7; 9 bases are shared with TRBD1. V gave up 5 bases and J gave up 3 bases; unmatched junction bases: 5. From germline, CDR1 is DFQATT and CDR2 SNEGSKA (reference sequence). This CDR3 has 13 residues. The CDR3 sequence: CSAAGTGIYEQYF. CDR3 DNA sequence: TGCAGTGCTGCCGGGACAGGGATCTACGAGCAGTACTTC.

V and J are TRBV20-1 and TRBJ1-1; TRBD1 might be the D (5 bases). V was pared by 4 bases and J by 0 bases, with 21 bases between. CDR3 length equals 17 residues. Germline V gene data show CDR1 as DFQATT and CDR2 as SNEGSKA (reference sequence). The CDR3: CSATWTSGDGMNTEAFF. CDR3 bases: TGCAGTGCTACCTGGACTAGCGGGGACGGAATGAACACTGAAGCTTTCTTT.

V and J are TRBV4-3 and TRBJ1-1; 7 bases are a match to TRBD1. Germline V CDR1 and CDR2: LGHNA, YSLEER. V lost 3 bases and J lost 5; bases outside the gene matches: 3. This CDR3 is built from 13 residues. The CDR3 region has the DNA TGCGCCAGCAGCCAGGTACAGGGGACTGAAGCTTTCTTT. Protein: CASSQVQGTEAFF.

The rearrangement uses TRBV11-2 and TRBJ1-1; D uncertain. Between the trimmed V and J ends, which lost 0 bases and 7 bases, there was a span of 9 bases. Germline CDR1 is SGHAT and CDR2 is FQNNGV. The length of the CDR3 is 13 residues. CDR3 bases: TGTGCCAGCAGCTTAGATACTCGCGTTGAAGCTTTCTTT. Translated, it gives CASSLDTRVEAFF.

The chain recombines TRBV7-2 with TRBJ2-5; D is undetermined. The V end lost 1 base, the J end lost 6 bases, and 6 bases lay between the germline ends. CDR3 length: 12 amino acids. Per the germline V gene, CDR1 is SGHTA and CDR2 is FQGNSA. The CDR3 is CASSLGRQTQYF. The CDR3 DNA sequence: TGTGCCAGCAGCTTAGGGAGACAGACCCAGTACTTC.

Ten or more counts support this clonotype. The chain couples TRBV19 to TRBJ1-1; 9 bases fit TRBD1. Germline V CDR1 and CDR2: LNHDA, SQIVND (reference sequence). The CDR3 extends over 13 amino acids. Losses at the gene ends were 2 bases for V and 11 bases for J; bases not matched to a gene: 6. The CDR3 protein is CASSIKGQGRAFF. The CDR3 nucleotides read TGTGCCAGTAGTATAAAGGGACAGGGTAGGGCTTTCTTT.